This T cell receptor beta chain was sequenced in a study of human T cells and chemical hapten exposure. Background on the study: Among samples, TCR yields varied mainly because of small differences in pooled library volume.

Study-level findings and limits: DPC sensitization produced no change in TCRs with frequency above 1 in 1000.

Time point described: healthy volunteer bleed at 2 weeks. Total RNA extraction was carried out from unfractionated whole blood. This CDR3 is built from 17 residues. Germline V lookup: CDR1 MNHEY, CDR2 SMNVEV (reference sequence). J was trimmed by 4 bases and V by 6 bases; bases with no gene match: 12. In the case of this clonotype: Its antigen is unidentified.

Individual cDNA molecules received unique molecular identifiers in the library. Per the original methods: Per sample, the median was 95,638 TCRs, with values from around 20,000 to 690,000. Each CDR3 protein is one row after TCRdb ran MiXCR on the RACE reads. The V and J calls come from TCRdb's annotation, not from the publication. Among around 130,000 distinct CDR3 sequences listed, about 9.4% were seen once. Sequenced input: whole blood. The source of this sequence is a male donor in good health. Some clones in this sample may be carry-over from other donors' samples. The chain recombines TRBV27 with TRBJ2-3, with 11 positions matching TRBD2. CDR3 region: CASSPGVLAGVSDTQYF. Written as DNA, the CDR3 is TGTGCCAGCAGCCCCGGTGTACTAGCGGGAGTGTCAGATACGCAGTATTTT.